Sequencing of this T cell receptor beta chain was carried out in a study of cytomegalovirus exposure and HLA in healthy donors. Study overall: HLA-typed donors were the source of around 85 million unique TCRs held in an early data release.

PCR amplification relied on 60 Vbeta primers (plus 13 Jbeta primers). Using immunoSEQ multiplex PCR, the repertoire was profiled, and TCRdb retains in-frame clones only, with some absent. Of roughly 130,000 clones in the sample, about three quarters were seen once. Study-level points and caveats: For most TCR beta V segments, an earlier analysis put the productive rate at about 87% or about 30% of the time. Follow-up analysis seemed to connect common viral pathogens with several of the most significant clusters identified.

Trimming took off 0 bases at V and 6 bases at J, with 19 bases between the two ends. Germline CDR1 and CDR2: SGDLS and YYNGEE. The CDR3 spans 16 residues. Turning to this clone: What it recognizes is unknown.

The donors gave bone marrow, and they were healthy. Sequenced material: PBMCs. V is TRBV9 and J is TRBJ2-7; maybe TRBD2 (5 bases). The clonotype was recovered from a human donor in good health. CDR3: CASSVAGITEGFEQYF. The CDR3 coding sequence is TGTGCCAGCAGCGTAGCCGGAATAACTGAGGGCTTCGAGCAGTACTTC.